The 18 T cell receptor beta chains below all came from one sample that was sequenced in a study of control samples from healthy donors and cancer patients. Data came from immunoSEQ multiplex PCR; TCRdb stores just in-frame clones and leaves some out. The sample lists some 120,000 clones, about 87% occurring once. Sequenced material: blood. The receptors were gathered from a man in his fifties or sixties in good health.

The J gene is TRBJ1-5, the V gene TRBV6-5; D is possibly TRBD1 (6 bases). Per germline, CDR1 MNHEY and CDR2 SVGAGI. V was trimmed by 6 bases and J by 3 bases, leaving 15 bases between them. This CDR3 is 15 amino acids long. In nucleotides, the CDR3 is TGTGCCAGCAGCGGACAGTTTTTTGACAATCAGCCCCAGCATTTT. Encoded protein: CASSGQFFDNQPQHF.

This clone has a handful of counts. J is TRBJ1-5 and V is TRBV28; 9 bases are shared with TRBD1. J lost 3 bases, V lost 6 bases, and 9 bases had no gene match. The germline V gene has CDR1 MDHEN and CDR2 SYDVKM. The CDR3 totals 16 residues. CDR3 in DNA: TGTGCCAGCAGCTCCTCCGGGACAGGGATCAATCAGCCCCAGCATTTT. Translating gives CASSSSGTGINQPQHF.

V is TRBV10-3 and J is TRBJ1-1, with D unclear. The V end was cut by 3 bases, the J end by 1 base, with 6 bases between. Germline lookup yields CDR1 ENHRY and CDR2 SYGVKD. This CDR3 is built from 13 residues. The CDR3 is CAISENSNTEAFF. The CDR3 region has the DNA TGTGCCATCAGTGAAAACTCGAACACTGAAGCTTTCTTT.

The chain combines TRBV28 with TRBJ2-1, with D possibly being TRBD2 (6 bases). The length of the CDR3 is 13 residues. V gave up 10 bases and J gave up 9 bases, with 19 bases separating them. Germline V gives CDR1 MDHEN, CDR2 SYDVKM. The chain's CDR3 is CATKGGSRSEQFF. CDR3 bases: TGTGCCACCAAGGGAGGTAGTCGCAGTGAGCAGTTCTTC. The full variable domain, in which reference TRBV28 and TRBJ2-1 provide the parts outside the CDR3, is DVKVTQSSRYLVKRTGEKVFLECVQDMDHENMFWYRQDPGLGLRLIYFSYDVKMKEKGDIPEGYSVSREKKERFSLILESASTNQTSMYLCATKGGSRSEQFFGPGTRLTVL.

The chain uses TRBV10-1 and TRBJ1-5; D might be TRBD1 (5 bases). The V end lost 10 bases, the J end lost 2 bases, and 12 bases lay between the germline ends. The CDR3 has 13 residues. CDR1 WNHNN and CDR2 SYGVQD come from the germline V gene (reference sequence). The CDR3 loop is CANPGGGNQPQHF. The CDR3 nucleotides read TGCGCCAACCCCGGGGGTGGCAATCAGCCCCAGCATTTT.

This clone has only one observation. The chain links TRBV25-1 to TRBJ2-6; TRBD2 is a possible D gene (6 bases). This CDR3 spans 16 amino acids. V lost 4 bases and J lost 0, with 10 bases in between. Germline CDR1 and CDR2: MGHDK and SYGVNS. CDR3 loop: CASSGDGSSGANVLTF. The CDR3 DNA follows: TGTGCCAGCAGTGGGGACGGGAGCTCTGGGGCCAACGTCCTGACTTTC.

The V and J genes are TRBV6-2 or TRBV6-3 and TRBJ1-4; D gene ambiguous. V was clipped by 5 bases and J by 8 bases, with 9 bases between them. This CDR3 region has 12 residues. Germline assignment: CDR1 MNHEY and CDR2 SVGEGT. CDR3 sequence: CASSRTVEKLFF. As DNA, the CDR3 is TGTGCCAGCAGTAGAACGGTCGAAAAACTGTTTTTT.

The CDR3 protein is CASSFDVGDIQYF. In DNA form, the CDR3 reads TGTGCCAGCAGTTTTGATGTGGGTGACATTCAGTACTTC. This chain connects TRBV12-3 or TRBV12-4 to TRBJ2-4; D ambiguous. Trimming shortened V by 3 bases and J by 8 bases, and 11 bases separated the two germline ends. The CDR3 spans 13 residues.

The chain carries TRBV3-1 (or the pseudogene TRBV3-2) and TRBJ2-5, with 10 positions matching TRBD2. Per the germline V gene, CDR1 is LGHDT and CDR2 is YNNKEL (reference sequence). V lost 8 bases and J lost 5; bases outside the gene matches: 14. The CDR3 length is 16 residues. The CDR3 here is CASQWASGGPRETQYF. The CDR3, as DNA: TGTGCCAGCCAGTGGGCTAGCGGGGGCCCGAGGGAGACCCAGTACTTC.

This clone has only one observation. The DNA for the CDR3 is TGCGCCAGCAGCTTGGGAGGGACCCTCACGACAGATACGCAGTATTTT. This encodes CASSLGGTLTTDTQYF. This chain connects TRBV5-1 to TRBJ2-3; D is possibly TRBD1 or TRBD2 (5 bases each). This CDR3 has 16 amino acids. Germline V CDR1 and CDR2: SGHRS, YFSETQ. The V end lost 0 bases, the J end lost 3 bases, and 14 bases lay between the germline ends.

Details on this clone: This specimen includes other DNA sequences encoding the same CDR3. J is TRBJ1-1 and V is TRBV28; TRBD1 might be the D (6 bases). From germline, CDR1 is MDHEN and CDR2 SYDVKM. This CDR3 is built from 14 residues. Trimming removed 3 bases at V and 4 bases at J, with 12 bases between. The CDR3 is CASSLGGAGTEAFF. CDR3 DNA: TGTGCCAGCAGTTTGGGGGGCGCGGGCACTGAAGCTTTCTTT.

The V call is TRBV5-1, the J call TRBJ1-4, with a tentative D call TRBD1 (5 bases). The V end was cut by 3 bases, the J end by 3 bases, with 12 bases between. The germline V gene has CDR1 SGHRS and CDR2 YFSETQ. The CDR3 covers 15 residues. The CDR3 region has the DNA TGCGCCAGCAGCTCCCTCGGGGCCTCTAATGAAAAACTGTTTTTT. The encoded protein is CASSSLGASNEKLFF.

V is TRBV6-5 and J is TRBJ1-3; D remains ambiguous. Trimming removed 6 bases at V and 8 bases at J, with 14 bases between. CDR1 and CDR2 (germline): MNHEY, SVGAGI. The CDR3 is 13 residues long. This CDR3 reads CASRTGQLDTIYF. CDR3 sequence (DNA): TGTGCCAGCAGGACGGGCCAGTTGGACACCATATATTTT.

V gene TRBV3-1 (or the pseudogene TRBV3-2) combines with J gene TRBJ1-2; D is uncertain. Trimming took off 3 bases at V and 8 bases at J, with 19 bases between the two ends. There are 15 residues in the CDR3. Germline V CDR1 and CDR2: LGHDT, YNNKEL (reference sequence). CDR3 residues: CASSHRIRSQEGYTF. CDR3 nucleotides: TGTGCCAGCAGCCATAGAATCAGGTCGCAAGAGGGCTACACCTTC.

This clone was detected only once. This chain joins TRBV28 and TRBJ1-3, with D tentatively TRBD1 (5 bases). This CDR3 has 16 amino acids. V lost 5 bases, J lost 4 bases, and 18 bases lay in between. The germline gives CDR1 MDHEN, CDR2 SYDVKM. The CDR3 coding sequence is TGTGCCAGCAGTGACTCAGGGTGGAGAAGCGGAAACACCATATATTTT. The encoded protein is CASSDSGWRSGNTIYF.

The V and J genes are TRBV27 and TRBJ1-2, with 11 nucleotides matching TRBD1. Germline V CDR1 and CDR2: MNHEY, SMNVEV (reference sequence). V dropped 5 bases and J dropped 10; count of bases not matched to a gene: 6. The CDR3 length is 13 residues. The chain's CDR3 is CASSTPGQGVYTF. The CDR3 DNA sequence: TGTGCCAGCAGTACCCCGGGACAGGGGGTCTACACCTTC.

The gene calls are TRBV29-1 and TRBJ2-7; the match to TRBD1 covers 9 bases. The germline V gene encodes CDR1 SQVTM and CDR2 ANQGSEA. The CDR3 is 14 residues long. V lost 6 bases, J lost 3 bases, and 9 bases stayed unmatched. The DNA of the CDR3 is TGCAGCGTGAGAAAGGGACAGGGAGACTACGAGCAGTACTTC. Protein product: CSVRKGQGDYEQYF.

The chain employs TRBV7-2 and TRBJ2-4; 7 nucleotides agree with TRBD1. The CDR3 length is 16 residues. CDR1 is SGHTA, CDR2 FQGNSA, per germline. The V segment lost 1 base and the J segment 2 bases; nucleotides outside the gene matches: 5. This CDR3 reads CASSLGDSSPKNIQYF. The CDR3 DNA reads as TGTGCCAGCAGCTTAGGGGACAGCTCCCCCAAAAACATTCAGTACTTC. The full variable domain, in which reference TRBV7-2 and TRBJ2-4 provide the parts outside the CDR3, is GAGVSQSPSNKVTEKGKDVELRCDPISGHTALYWYRQSLGQGLEFLIYFQGNSAPDKSGLPSDRFSAERTGGSVSTLTIQRTQQEDSAVYLCASSLGDSSPKNIQYFGAGTRLSVL.